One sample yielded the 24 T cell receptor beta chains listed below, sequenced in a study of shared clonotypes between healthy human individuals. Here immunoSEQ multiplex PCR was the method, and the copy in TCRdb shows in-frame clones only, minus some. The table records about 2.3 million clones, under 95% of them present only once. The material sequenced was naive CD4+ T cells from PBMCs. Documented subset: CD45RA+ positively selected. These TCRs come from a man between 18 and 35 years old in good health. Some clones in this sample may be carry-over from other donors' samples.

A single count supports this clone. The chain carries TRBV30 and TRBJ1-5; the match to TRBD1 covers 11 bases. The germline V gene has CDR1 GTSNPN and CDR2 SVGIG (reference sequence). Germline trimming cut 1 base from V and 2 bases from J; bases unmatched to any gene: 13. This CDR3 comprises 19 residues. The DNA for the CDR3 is TGTGCCTGGAGTGGAAAACCGGACAGGGGGCTATGGGGCAATCAGCCCCAGCATTTT. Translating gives CAWSGKPDRGLWGNQPQHF.

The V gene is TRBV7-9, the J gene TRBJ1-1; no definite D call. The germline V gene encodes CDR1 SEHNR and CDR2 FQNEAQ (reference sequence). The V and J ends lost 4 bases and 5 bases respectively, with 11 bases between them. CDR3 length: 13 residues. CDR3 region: CASSSQIGTEAFF. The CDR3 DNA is TGTGCCAGCAGCTCCCAGATTGGGACTGAAGCTTTCTTT.

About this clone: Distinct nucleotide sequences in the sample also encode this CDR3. CDR3 sequence reads: CASSLSTGTNTEAFF. In DNA, the CDR3 is TGTGCCAGCAGTTTATCGACAGGTACGAACACTGAAGCTTTCTTT. V gene TRBV27 combines with J gene TRBJ1-1; the D gene is possibly TRBD1 (6 bases). V was shortened by 0 bases and J by 1 base, with 9 bases between the two germline ends. CDR1 is MNHEY, CDR2 SMNVEV, per germline (reference sequence). The CDR3 sequence is 15 residues long.

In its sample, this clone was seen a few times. The CDR3 bases are TGCGCCAGCAGCCGAGGGGGGACTGCGAACACTGAAGCTTTCTTT. Its protein is CASSRGGTANTEAFF. This chain joins TRBV4-1 and TRBJ1-1, with D maybe TRBD1 (6 bases). Trimming shortened V by 4 bases and J by 1 base, and 13 bases separated the two germline ends. The CDR3 has 15 amino acids. CDR1 is MGHRA and CDR2 is YSYEKL in the germline V gene.

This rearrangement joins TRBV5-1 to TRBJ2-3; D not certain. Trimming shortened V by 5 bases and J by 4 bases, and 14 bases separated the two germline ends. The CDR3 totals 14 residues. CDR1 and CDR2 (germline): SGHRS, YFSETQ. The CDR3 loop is CASSDTVVADTQYF. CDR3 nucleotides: TGCGCCAGCAGTGATACGGTGGTCGCAGATACGCAGTATTTT.

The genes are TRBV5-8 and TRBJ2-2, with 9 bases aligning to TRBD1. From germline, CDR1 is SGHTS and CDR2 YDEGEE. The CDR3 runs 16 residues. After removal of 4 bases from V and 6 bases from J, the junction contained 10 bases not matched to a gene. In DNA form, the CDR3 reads TGTGCCAGCAGCCGGATGGGACAGGGTCTTGCCGGGGAGCTGTTTTTT. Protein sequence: CASSRMGQGLAGELFF.

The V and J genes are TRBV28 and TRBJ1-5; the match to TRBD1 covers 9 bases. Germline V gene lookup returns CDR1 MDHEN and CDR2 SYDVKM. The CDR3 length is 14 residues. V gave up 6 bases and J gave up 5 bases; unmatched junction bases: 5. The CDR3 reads CASSRDRAHQPQHF. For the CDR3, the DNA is TGTGCCAGCAGCCGGGACAGGGCTCATCAGCCCCAGCATTTT.

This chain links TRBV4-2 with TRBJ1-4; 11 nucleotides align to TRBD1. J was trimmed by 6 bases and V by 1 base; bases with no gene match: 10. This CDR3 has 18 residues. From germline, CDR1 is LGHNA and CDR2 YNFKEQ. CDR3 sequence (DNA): TGTGCCAGCAGCCAAGCATATAGGACAGGGGGCAAGGATGAAAAACTGTTTTTT. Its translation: CASSQAYRTGGKDEKLFF.

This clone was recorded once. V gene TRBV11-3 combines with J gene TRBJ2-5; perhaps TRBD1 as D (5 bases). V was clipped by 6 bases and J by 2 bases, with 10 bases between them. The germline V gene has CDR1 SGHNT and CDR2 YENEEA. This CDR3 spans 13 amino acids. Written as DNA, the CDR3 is TGTGCCAGCAGTCAACAGGAGCAAGAGACCCAGTACTTC. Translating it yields CASSQQEQETQYF. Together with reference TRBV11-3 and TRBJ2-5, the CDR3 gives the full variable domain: EAGVVQSPRYKIIEKKQPVAFWCNPISGHNTLYWYLQNLGQGPELLIRYENEEAVDDSQLPKDRFSAERLKGVDSTLKIQPAELGDSAVYLCASSQQEQETQYFGPGTRLLVL.

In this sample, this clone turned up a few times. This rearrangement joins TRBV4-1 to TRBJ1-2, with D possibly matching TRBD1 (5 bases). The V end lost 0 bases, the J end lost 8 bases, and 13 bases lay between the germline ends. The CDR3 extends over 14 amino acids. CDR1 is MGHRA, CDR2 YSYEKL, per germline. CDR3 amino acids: CASSQEGEGFGYTF. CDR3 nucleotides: TGCGCCAGCAGCCAAGAAGGGGAGGGATTCGGCTACACCTTC.

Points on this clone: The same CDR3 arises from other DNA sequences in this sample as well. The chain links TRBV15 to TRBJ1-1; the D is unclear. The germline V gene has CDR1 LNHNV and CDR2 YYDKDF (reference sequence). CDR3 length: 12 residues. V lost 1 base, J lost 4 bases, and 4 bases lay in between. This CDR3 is CATSRVPTEAFF. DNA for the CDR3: TGTGCCACCAGCAGAGTCCCCACTGAAGCTTTCTTT.

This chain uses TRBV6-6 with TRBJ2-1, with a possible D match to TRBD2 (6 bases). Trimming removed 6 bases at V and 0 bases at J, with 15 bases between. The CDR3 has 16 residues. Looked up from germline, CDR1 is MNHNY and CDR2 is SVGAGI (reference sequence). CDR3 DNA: TGTGCCAGCAGGGGGACTGGATCGAGCTCCTACAATGAGCAGTTCTTC. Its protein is CASRGTGSSSYNEQFF.

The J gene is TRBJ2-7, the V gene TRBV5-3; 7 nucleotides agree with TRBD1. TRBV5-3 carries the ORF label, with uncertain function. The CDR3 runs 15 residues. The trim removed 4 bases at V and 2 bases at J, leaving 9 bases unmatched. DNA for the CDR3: TGTGCCAGAAGCCAAGGACAGGTCGTCCCCTACGAGCAGTACTTC. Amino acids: CARSQGQVVPYEQYF.

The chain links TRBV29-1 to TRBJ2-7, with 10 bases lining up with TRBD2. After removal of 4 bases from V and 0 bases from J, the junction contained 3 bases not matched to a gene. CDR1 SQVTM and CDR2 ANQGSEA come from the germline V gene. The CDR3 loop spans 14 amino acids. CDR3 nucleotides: TGCAGCGTTGGAACTAGCGGGGCCTCCTACGAGCAGTACTTC. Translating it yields CSVGTSGASYEQYF.

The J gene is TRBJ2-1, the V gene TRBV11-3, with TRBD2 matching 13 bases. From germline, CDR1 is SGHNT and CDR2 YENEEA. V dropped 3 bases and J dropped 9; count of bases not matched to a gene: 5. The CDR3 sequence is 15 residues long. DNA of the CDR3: TGTGCCAGCAGCTTTACTAGCGGGAGGGTAGTTGAGCAGTTCTTC. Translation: CASSFTSGRVVEQFF. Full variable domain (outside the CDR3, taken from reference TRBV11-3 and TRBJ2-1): EAGVVQSPRYKIIEKKQPVAFWCNPISGHNTLYWYLQNLGQGPELLIRYENEEAVDDSQLPKDRFSAERLKGVDSTLKIQPAELGDSAVYLCASSFTSGRVVEQFFGPGTRLTVL.

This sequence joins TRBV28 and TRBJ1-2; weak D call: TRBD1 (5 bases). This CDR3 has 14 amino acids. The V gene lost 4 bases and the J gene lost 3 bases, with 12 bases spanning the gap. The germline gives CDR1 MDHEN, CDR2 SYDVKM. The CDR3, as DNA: TGTGCCAGCAGTTCGGGGGGGTCTGACTATGGCTACACCTTC. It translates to CASSSGGSDYGYTF.

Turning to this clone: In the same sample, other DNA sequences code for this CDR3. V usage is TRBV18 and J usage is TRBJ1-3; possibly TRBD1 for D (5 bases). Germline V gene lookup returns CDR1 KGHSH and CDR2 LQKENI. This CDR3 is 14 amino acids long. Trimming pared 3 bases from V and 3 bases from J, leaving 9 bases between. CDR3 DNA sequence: TGTGCCAGCTCACCTACGGGGGATGGAAACACCATATATTTT. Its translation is CASSPTGDGNTIYF.

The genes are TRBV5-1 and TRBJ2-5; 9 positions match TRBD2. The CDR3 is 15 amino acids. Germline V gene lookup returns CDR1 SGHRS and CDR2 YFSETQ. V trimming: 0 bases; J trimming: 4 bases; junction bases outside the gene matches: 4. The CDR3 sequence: CASSLVIAGAETQYF. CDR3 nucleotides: TGCGCCAGCAGCTTGGTGATAGCGGGAGCAGAGACCCAGTACTTC. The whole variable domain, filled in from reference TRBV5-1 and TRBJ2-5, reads KAGVTQTPRYLIKTRGQQVTLSCSPISGHRSVSWYQQTPGQGLQFLFEYFSETQRNKGNFPGRFSGRQFSNSRSEMNVSTLELGDSALYLCASSLVIAGAETQYFGPGTRLLVL.

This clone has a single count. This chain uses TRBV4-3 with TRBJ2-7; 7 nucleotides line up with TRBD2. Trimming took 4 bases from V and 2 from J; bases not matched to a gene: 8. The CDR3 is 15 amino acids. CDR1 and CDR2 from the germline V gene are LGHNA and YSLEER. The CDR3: CASSLNWGGPYEQYF. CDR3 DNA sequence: TGCGCCAGCAGCCTTAACTGGGGGGGACCCTACGAGCAGTACTTC.

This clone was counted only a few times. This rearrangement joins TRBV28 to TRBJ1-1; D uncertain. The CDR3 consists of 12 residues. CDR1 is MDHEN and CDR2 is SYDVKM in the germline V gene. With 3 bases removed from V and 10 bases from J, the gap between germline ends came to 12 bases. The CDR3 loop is CASSLGLGGAFF. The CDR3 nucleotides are TGTGCCAGCAGTTTGGGGTTGGGTGGAGCTTTCTTT.

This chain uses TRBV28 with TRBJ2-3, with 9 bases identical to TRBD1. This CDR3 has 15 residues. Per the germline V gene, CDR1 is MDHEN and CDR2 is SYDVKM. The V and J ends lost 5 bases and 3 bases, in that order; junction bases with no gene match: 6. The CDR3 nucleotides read TGTGCCAGCAGTCAGGGACAGGGCGAAACAGATACGCAGTATTTT. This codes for CASSQGQGETDTQYF.

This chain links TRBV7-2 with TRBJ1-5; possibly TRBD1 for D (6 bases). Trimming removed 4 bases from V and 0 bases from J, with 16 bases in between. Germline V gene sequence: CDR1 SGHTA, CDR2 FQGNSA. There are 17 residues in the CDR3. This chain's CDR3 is CASSSHPAGDSNQPQHF. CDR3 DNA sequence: TGTGCCAGCAGCTCCCACCCCGCAGGGGATAGCAATCAGCCCCAGCATTTT.

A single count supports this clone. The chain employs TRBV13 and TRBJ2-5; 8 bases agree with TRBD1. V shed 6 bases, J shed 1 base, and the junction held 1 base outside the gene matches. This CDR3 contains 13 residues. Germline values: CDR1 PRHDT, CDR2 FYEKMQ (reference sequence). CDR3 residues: CASSGQGQETQYF. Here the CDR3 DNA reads TGTGCCAGCAGTGGACAGGGCCAAGAGACCCAGTACTTC.

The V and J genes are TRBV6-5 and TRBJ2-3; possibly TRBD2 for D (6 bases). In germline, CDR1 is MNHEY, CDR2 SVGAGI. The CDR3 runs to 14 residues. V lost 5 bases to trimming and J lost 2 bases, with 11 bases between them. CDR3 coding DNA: TGTGCCAGCAGTCTTCGGGAGCCCACAGATACGCAGTATTTT. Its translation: CASSLREPTDTQYF.